The 26 T cell receptor beta chains below were found in one sample sequenced in a study of a mutant IDH1 vaccine in newly diagnosed glioma. What these receptors recognize is not known. Sequencing was performed with immunoSEQ multiplex PCR; in TCRdb, only in-frame clones are kept and a portion is missing. The sample has 55,000 to 65,000 clones, 75% to 85% seen once. Time point described: week 11, during vaccination. Vaccinated patients received 300 ug of mutant IDH1 20-mer peptide per dose, with topical imiquimod. This material consisted of PBMCs, taken from a glioma patient whose treatment included an IDH1 peptide vaccine. These receptors were taken from a man aged 50 or older with glioma.

This clone was recorded only once. The chain combines TRBV5-5 with TRBJ1-1; possible D gene TRBD1, 5 bases. V was clipped by 0 bases and J by 1 base, with 10 bases between them. The germline V gene encodes CDR1 SGHKS and CDR2 YYEKEE (reference sequence). The CDR3 is 15 residues long. CDR3 protein: CASSLGPGPNTEAFF. Here the CDR3 DNA reads TGTGCCAGCAGCTTGGGACCGGGACCGAACACTGAAGCTTTCTTT.

The genes are TRBV25-1 and TRBJ1-2; D gene ambiguous. Per the germline V gene, CDR1 is MGHDK and CDR2 is SYGVNS. This CDR3 region has 14 residues. Trimming took off 3 bases at V and 4 bases at J, with 12 bases between the two ends. The CDR3 DNA sequence: TGTGCCAGCAGTGAGCCGGGAACTACCTATGGCTACACCTTC. It yields the protein CASSEPGTTYGYTF.

This chain connects TRBV2 to TRBJ1-1; the match to TRBD1 covers 9 bases. From germline, CDR1 is SNHLY and CDR2 FYNNEI. V lost 7 bases, J lost 8 bases, and 8 bases stayed unmatched. This CDR3 is built from 13 residues. CDR3 sequence (DNA): TGTGCCAGCATCCTACAGGGGGCAACCGAAGCTTTCTTT. Its protein is CASILQGATEAFF. The variable domain in full, completed from reference TRBV2 and TRBJ1-1, reads EPEVTQTPSHQVTQMGQEVILRCVPISNHLYFYWYRQILGQKVEFLVSFYNNEISEKSEIFDDQFSVERPDGSNFTLKIRSTKLEDSAMYFCASILQGATEAFFGQGTRLTVV.

The J gene is TRBJ2-1, the V gene TRBV6-5, with TRBD2 identical over 8 bases. Looked up from germline, CDR1 is MNHEY and CDR2 is SVGAGI. V was clipped by 6 bases and J by 7 bases; unmatched bases: 5. CDR3 length: 13 residues. The chain's CDR3 is CASRDLAGNEQFF. CDR3 DNA: TGTGCCAGCAGGGACTTAGCGGGGAATGAGCAGTTCTTC.

This chain joins TRBV10-3 and TRBJ1-1, with D possibly matching TRBD1 (6 bases). Germline assignment: CDR1 ENHRY and CDR2 SYGVKD. The CDR3 sequence is 14 residues long. The germline V and J ends were trimmed by 6 bases and 3 bases, with 14 bases remaining between them. The CDR3 DNA reads as TGTGCCATCAGCTCACAGGGATTGGACACTGAAGCTTTCTTT. Translating it yields CAISSQGLDTEAFF.

This chain connects TRBV30 to TRBJ2-7, with D perhaps matching TRBD1 or TRBD2 (5 bases each). The V and J ends lost 1 base and 2 bases respectively, with 9 bases between them. The germline CDR1 and CDR2 sequences are GTSNPN and SVGIG (reference sequence). The CDR3 runs to 13 residues. CDR3 in DNA: TGTGCCTGGAGTGGACGGGACCCCTACGAGCAGTACTTC. Translated: CAWSGRDPYEQYF.

V usage is TRBV19 and J usage is TRBJ2-1; no clear D gene. Looked up from germline, CDR1 is LNHDA and CDR2 is SQIVND (reference sequence). The CDR3 sequence is 11 residues long. Trimming removed 9 bases at V and 8 bases at J, with 11 bases between. CDR3 sequence (DNA): TGTGCCAGCTCGAGGATTGATGAGCAGTTCTTC. Translated: CASSRIDEQFF.

The chain uses TRBV20-1 and TRBJ2-3; D possibly corresponds to TRBD2 (6 bases). In germline, CDR1 is DFQATT, CDR2 SNEGSKA (reference sequence). The V gene lost 4 bases and the J gene lost 10 bases, with 12 bases spanning the gap. This CDR3 is built from 11 residues. CDR3 sequence: CSAKRGEAQYF. The CDR3 nucleotides read TGCAGTGCTAAGCGCGGGGAGGCGCAGTATTTT.

This sequence joins TRBV9 and TRBJ1-2, with a weak D call TRBD1 (6 bases). CDR3 length equals 14 residues. The germline V and J ends were trimmed by 0 bases and 2 bases, with 8 bases remaining between them. Germline V lookup: CDR1 SGDLS, CDR2 YYNGEE. CDR3 loop: CASSVGQGNYGYTF. The DNA for the CDR3 is TGTGCCAGCAGCGTAGGGCAGGGGAACTATGGCTACACCTTC.

This rearrangement joins TRBV7-8 to TRBJ2-7; 7 bases fit TRBD1. The CDR3 has 14 amino acids. The trim removed 5 bases at V and 5 bases at J, leaving 9 bases unmatched. Germline-derived CDR1 and CDR2 are SGHVS and FQNEAQ. The CDR3 nucleotides are TGTGCCAGCAGCGCCGGGACAGTTAAGAACGAGCAGTACTTC. Amino acid sequence: CASSAGTVKNEQYF. Complete variable domain (other parts from reference TRBV7-8 and TRBJ2-7): GAGVSQSPRYKVAKRGQDVALRCDPISGHVSLFWYQQALGQGPEFLTYFQNEAQLDKSGLPSDRFFAERPEGSVSTLKIQRTQQEDSAVYLCASSAGTVKNEQYFGPGTRLTVT.

This clone was seen just once. The chain links TRBV28 to TRBJ1-1; D is undetermined. The CDR3 sequence is 15 residues long. V lost 3 bases to trimming and J lost 5 bases, with 16 bases between them. The germline V gene encodes CDR1 MDHEN and CDR2 SYDVKM. This CDR3 is CASSFSIGSGTEAFF. The CDR3 coding sequence is TGTGCCAGCAGTTTTTCAATAGGTTCGGGAACTGAAGCTTTCTTT.

This clone was observed a single time. This chain connects TRBV5-1 to TRBJ2-7; D could derive from TRBD1 or TRBD2 (7 bases each). CDR1 is SGHRS and CDR2 is YFSETQ in the germline V gene. The CDR3 is 15 amino acids. With 3 bases removed from V and 7 bases from J, the gap between germline ends came to 20 bases. CDR3 in amino acids: CASSSRQGGLREQYF. In DNA, the CDR3 is TGCGCCAGCAGCTCCCGACAGGGAGGGTTGAGGGAGCAGTACTTC.

The chain employs TRBV6-5 and TRBJ1-1; no definite D call. The CDR3 length is 13 residues. V was trimmed by 6 bases and J by 4 bases, leaving 12 bases between them. Germline lookup yields CDR1 MNHEY and CDR2 SVGAGI. CDR3 residues: CASSNRRRTEAFF. In DNA form, the CDR3 reads TGTGCCAGCAGCAACCGACGGCGCACTGAAGCTTTCTTT.

The chain has TRBV4-2 and TRBJ2-4; no definite D call. The CDR3 runs 17 residues. V lost 0 bases to trimming and J lost 1 base, with 13 bases between them. CDR1 LGHNA and CDR2 YNFKEQ come from the germline V gene. The CDR3 DNA reads as TGTGCCAGCAGCCAAGATCCCCCCAGCTCGGCCAAAAACATTCAGTACTTC. Translation gives CASSQDPPSSAKNIQYF.

This clone was picked up one time. CDR3 residues: CAISESGQGNSGANVLTF. In nucleotides, the CDR3 is TGTGCCATCAGTGAGAGCGGACAGGGTAACTCTGGGGCCAACGTCCTGACTTTC. This chain uses TRBV10-3 with TRBJ2-6; 8 nucleotides align to TRBD1. The J segment lost 0 bases and the V segment lost 2 bases, leaving 6 bases of the junction unmatched. The CDR3 length is 18 residues. Germline V gene sequence: CDR1 ENHRY, CDR2 SYGVKD.

A single count supports this clone. The chain is built from TRBV7-2 and TRBJ2-2, with D possibly called TRBD1 or TRBD2 (5 bases each). The CDR3 spans 15 residues. CDR1 and CDR2 from the germline V gene are SGHTA and FQGNSA. Trimming left V 3 bases short and J 5 bases short, with 13 bases between. CDR3 in amino acids: CASSLSGSKTGELFF. The CDR3 DNA reads TGTGCCAGCAGCTTGTCAGGGAGTAAAACCGGGGAGCTGTTTTTT.

The rearrangement links TRBV10-3 to TRBJ1-5; 7 bases line up with TRBD1. The CDR3 covers 13 residues. Germline lookup yields CDR1 ENHRY and CDR2 SYGVKD. The trim removed 5 bases at V and 7 bases at J, leaving 5 bases unmatched. CDR3 nucleotides: TGTGCCATCAGTACAGACAGGGAACAGCCCCAGCATTTT. It codes for CAISTDREQPQHF.

J is TRBJ1-2 and V is TRBV10-3; the D is unclear. Germline V gives CDR1 ENHRY, CDR2 SYGVKD. Trimming pared 10 bases from V and 1 base from J, leaving 13 bases between. This CDR3 region has 13 residues. The CDR3, as DNA: TGTGCCAGCGCGGTCAGCTTTAACTATGGCTACACCTTC. Its translation is CASAVSFNYGYTF.

The chain recombines TRBV6-6 with TRBJ2-1; perhaps TRBD1 as D (6 bases). The ends were cut back, 6 bases at V and 5 bases at J, with 14 bases in the middle. The germline CDR1 and CDR2 sequences are MNHNY and SVGAGI (reference sequence). The CDR3 covers 14 residues. Written as DNA, the CDR3 is TGTGCCAGCAGCCCCGGACAGCGAGACAATGAGCAGTTCTTC. It translates to CASSPGQRDNEQFF.

The chain recombines TRBV2 with TRBJ1-2; weak D call: TRBD1 (6 bases). CDR3 length: 14 residues. CDR1 SNHLY and CDR2 FYNNEI come from the germline V gene. With 0 bases removed from V and 2 bases from J, the gap between germline ends came to 7 bases. CDR3 bases: TGTGCCAGCAGTGAAGCCGGACAGAACTATGGCTACACCTTC. Protein product: CASSEAGQNYGYTF. Full variable domain (missing parts from reference TRBV2 and TRBJ1-2): EPEVTQTPSHQVTQMGQEVILRCVPISNHLYFYWYRQILGQKVEFLVSFYNNEISEKSEIFDDQFSVERPDGSNFTLKIRSTKLEDSAMYFCASSEAGQNYGYTFGSGTRLTVV.

V and J are TRBV5-1 and TRBJ2-7; 10 positions agree with TRBD1. The junction had 7 bases not matched to a gene; V was cut back by 4 bases and J by 3 bases. The CDR3 is 15 residues long. Germline values: CDR1 SGHRS, CDR2 YFSETQ. The DNA of the CDR3 is TGCGCCAGCAGCACCTCCGGGACAGGGGACTACGAGCAGTACTTC. Residues: CASSTSGTGDYEQYF.

This clone has only a few counts. This chain connects TRBV30 to TRBJ1-1; 7 bases align to TRBD1. With V trimmed by 3 bases and J by 3 bases, 7 bases remained unmatched. CDR3 length: 14 amino acids. CDR1 and CDR2 from the germline V gene are GTSNPN and SVGIG (reference sequence). CDR3 sequence: CAWSPNRGHTEAFF. The CDR3 DNA reads as TGTGCCTGGAGCCCGAATAGGGGGCACACTGAAGCTTTCTTT.

The chain is built from TRBV5-4 and TRBJ2-5; 14 bases match TRBD2. Germline trimming cut 4 bases from V and 2 bases from J; bases unmatched to any gene: 7. The CDR3 is made up of 17 amino acids. The germline CDR1 and CDR2 sequences are SGHNT and YYREEE (reference sequence). This chain's CDR3 is CASSPGLAGEGQETQYF. The DNA for the CDR3 is TGTGCCAGCAGCCCGGGACTAGCGGGGGAGGGGCAAGAGACCCAGTACTTC.

The chain is built from TRBV27 and TRBJ2-7; unclear D gene. CDR3 length: 12 amino acids. Germline V CDR1 and CDR2: MNHEY, SMNVEV (reference sequence). Trimming removed 8 bases from V and 2 bases from J, with 10 bases in between. The CDR3, as DNA: TGTGCCAGCCTCTCGTCCGCCTACGAGCAGTACTTC. Its translation is CASLSSAYEQYF.

This chain joins TRBV10-3 and TRBJ1-2; D is perhaps TRBD1 (6 bases). V was pared by 3 bases and J by 0 bases, with 8 bases between. Germline loops: CDR1 ENHRY, CDR2 SYGVKD. The CDR3 length is 14 residues. CDR3: CAISDWTANYGYTF. CDR3 DNA: TGTGCCATCAGTGACTGGACAGCTAACTATGGCTACACCTTC.

V is TRBV7-9 and J is TRBJ1-1, with unresolved D. Deletions cut 6 bases from V and 11 bases from J, with 19 bases between. The CDR3 spans 13 residues. Germline V gives CDR1 SEHNR, CDR2 FQNEAQ (reference sequence). CDR3 in amino acids: CASRVASTDGAFF. The CDR3 DNA reads as TGTGCCAGCAGGGTAGCCTCCACGGATGGGGCTTTCTTT. Based on the CDR3 plus reference TRBV7-9 and TRBJ1-1, the full variable domain is DTGVSQNPRHKITKRGQNVTFRCDPISEHNRLYWYRQTLGQGPEFLTYFQNEAQLEKSRLLSDRFSAERPKGSFSTLEIQRTEQGDSAMYLCASRVASTDGAFFGQGTRLTVV.